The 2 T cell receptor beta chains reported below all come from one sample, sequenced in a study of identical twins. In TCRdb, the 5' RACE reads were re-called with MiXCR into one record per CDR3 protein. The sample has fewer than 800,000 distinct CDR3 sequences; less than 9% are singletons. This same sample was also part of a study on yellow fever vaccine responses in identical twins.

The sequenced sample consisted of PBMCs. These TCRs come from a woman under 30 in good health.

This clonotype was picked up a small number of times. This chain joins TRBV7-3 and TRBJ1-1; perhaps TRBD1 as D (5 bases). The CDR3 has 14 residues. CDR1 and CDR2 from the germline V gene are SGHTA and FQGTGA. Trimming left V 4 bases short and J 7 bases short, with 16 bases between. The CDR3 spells CASSSRGGLGEAFF. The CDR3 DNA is TGTGCCAGCAGCTCACGGGGCGGTTTAGGTGAAGCTTTCTTT.

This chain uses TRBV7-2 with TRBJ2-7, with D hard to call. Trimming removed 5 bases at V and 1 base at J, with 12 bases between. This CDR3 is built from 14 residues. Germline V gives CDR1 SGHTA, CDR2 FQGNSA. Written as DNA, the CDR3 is TGTGCCAGCAGCAAGGAACCGGCTTCCTACGAGCAGTACTTC. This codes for CASSKEPASYEQYF.